The 15 T cell receptor beta chains given below trace back to one sample, sequenced in a study of OX40 agonist ivuxolimab in advanced cancers. Profiled with immunoSEQ multiplex PCR; TCRdb holds only in-frame clones, not every one. The table lists under 20,000 clones, 83% of them singletons. Specimen: CD4+ or CD8+ T cells sorted from blood, collected in a trial of the OX40 agonist ivuxolimab. The receptors were sampled from an adult with an advanced solid tumor such as melanoma, head and neck, liver or kidney cancer.

The chain uses TRBV7-9 and TRBJ1-4; D is unresolved. The CDR3 extends over 14 amino acids. Trimming took off 1 base at V and 3 bases at J, with 6 bases between the two ends. Germline CDR1 and CDR2: SEHNR and FQNEAQ (reference sequence). The chain's CDR3 is CASSLVRPNEKLFF. The CDR3 region has the DNA TGTGCCAGCAGCTTAGTTCGGCCTAATGAAAAACTGTTTTTT.

V gene TRBV27 combines with J gene TRBJ1-1; no clear D. CDR1 MNHEY and CDR2 SMNVEV come from the germline V gene (reference sequence). Trimming cost V 5 bases and J 5 bases, with 12 bases left between them. This CDR3 is 13 amino acids long. CDR3 in DNA: TGTGCCAGCAGTCCCCCGCAAAGTACTGAAGCTTTCTTT. It encodes CASSPPQSTEAFF.

This clone was seen a single time. V and J are TRBV7-9 and TRBJ2-1; TRBD1 agrees at 9 bases. Germline V gene lookup returns CDR1 SEHNR and CDR2 FQNEAQ (reference sequence). The CDR3 length is 19 residues. The trim removed 2 bases at V and 5 bases at J, leaving 16 bases unmatched. Here the CDR3 reads CASSLTTGGALGSHNEQFF. The CDR3 DNA reads TGTGCCAGCAGCTTAACTACAGGGGGCGCCTTGGGGTCTCACAATGAGCAGTTCTTC.

The J gene is TRBJ1-1, the V gene TRBV5-1; no firm D call. V was clipped by 6 bases and J by 1 base, with 7 bases between them. The CDR3 runs to 12 residues. Looked up from germline, CDR1 is SGHRS and CDR2 is YFSETQ. The CDR3 loop is CASKEGNTEAFF. The CDR3 DNA reads TGCGCCAGCAAAGAGGGGAACACTGAAGCTTTCTTT.

This chain links TRBV13 with TRBJ2-1; TRBD1 is a possible D gene (5 bases). The CDR3 is made up of 15 amino acids. Germline lookup yields CDR1 PRHDT and CDR2 FYEKMQ (reference sequence). V was cut by 4 bases and J by 3 bases, with 13 bases left in between. CDR3 region: CASSSVGVGYNEQFF. The DNA of the CDR3 is TGTGCCAGCAGCTCAGTAGGGGTCGGCTACAATGAGCAGTTCTTC.

This chain links TRBV6-5 with TRBJ1-1, with D possibly TRBD1 on 5 matching bases. V was clipped by 7 bases and J by 3 bases, with 15 bases between them. CDR1 and CDR2 from the germline V gene are MNHEY and SVGAGI. The CDR3 contains 14 residues. The CDR3: CASTLGGADTEAFF. CDR3 nucleotide sequence: TGTGCCAGCACCTTGGGGGGTGCGGACACTGAAGCTTTCTTT.

This clone showed up just a few times. The genes are TRBV7-6 and TRBJ2-2; the D call may be TRBD1 or TRBD2 (6 bases each). V was shortened by 5 bases and J by 7 bases, with 14 bases between the two germline ends. Germline assignment: CDR1 SGHVS and CDR2 FNYEAQ. The CDR3 sequence is 14 residues long. The CDR3 protein is CASSPEGGNGELFF. The CDR3 bases are TGTGCCAGCAGCCCGGAGGGGGGTAACGGGGAGCTGTTTTTT. Complete variable domain (other parts from reference TRBV7-6 and TRBJ2-2): GAGVSQSPRYKVTKRGQDVALRCDPISGHVSLYWYRQALGQGPEFLTYFNYEAQQDKSGLPNDRFSAERPEGSISTLTIQRTEQRDSAMYRCASSPEGGNGELFFGEGSRLTVL.

The chain joins TRBV19 to TRBJ2-7, with D tentatively TRBD1 (6 bases). Trimming removed 1 base from V and 0 bases from J, with 10 bases in between. The CDR3 runs 15 residues. CDR1 LNHDA and CDR2 SQIVND come from the germline V gene (reference sequence). CDR3 sequence reads: CASSIATGTSYEQYF. The CDR3 DNA sequence: TGTGCCAGTAGTATAGCAACAGGGACCTCCTACGAGCAGTACTTC. Using reference TRBV19 and TRBJ2-7 for the parts outside the CDR3, the full variable domain is DGGITQSPKYLFRKEGQNVTLSCEQNLNHDAMYWYRQDPGQGLRLIYYSQIVNDFQKGDIAEGYSVSREKKESFPLTVTSAQKNPTAFYLCASSIATGTSYEQYFGPGTRLTVT.

This clone was observed a single time. The rearrangement joins TRBV4-1 to TRBJ1-3; TRBD1 might be the D (6 bases). CDR3 length: 15 residues. Germline V gene sequence: CDR1 MGHRA, CDR2 YSYEKL. V was pared by 0 bases and J by 2 bases, with 8 bases between. CDR3 in DNA: TGCGCCAGCAGCCAAGAGCAGGGGACTGGAAACACCATATATTTT. Translated: CASSQEQGTGNTIYF.

The chain has TRBV28 and TRBJ1-1; D unclear. Germline V gives CDR1 MDHEN, CDR2 SYDVKM. Between the trimmed V and J ends, which lost 4 bases and 0 bases, there was a span of 6 bases. The CDR3 has 13 residues. The CDR3 DNA follows: TGTGCCAGCAGTTATTCGGTGAACACTGAAGCTTTCTTT. Translation gives CASSYSVNTEAFF.

The gene calls are TRBV27 and TRBJ2-2, with TRBD1 identical over 9 bases. Germline CDR1 reads MNHEY; CDR2 reads SMNVEV (reference sequence). Trimming cost V 8 bases and J 7 bases; bases outside gene matches: 5. The CDR3 totals 13 residues. Here the CDR3 reads CASGDREGGELFF. The CDR3 DNA reads as TGTGCCAGCGGGGACAGGGAGGGCGGGGAGCTGTTTTTT.

In this sample, this clone turned up a few times. Written as DNA, the CDR3 is TGTGCCAGCAGCCAGACAGATACGCAGTATTTT. Encoded protein: CASSQTDTQYF. This chain connects TRBV6-1 to TRBJ2-3; D gene unclear. This CDR3 region has 11 residues. Germline V gene data show CDR1 as MNHNS and CDR2 as SASEGT. With 6 bases removed from V and 3 bases from J, the gap between germline ends came to 4 bases.

This chain uses TRBV2 with TRBJ2-1, with TRBD2 matching over 7 bases. The V gene's germline CDR1 is SNHLY and CDR2 FYNNEI. The CDR3 length is 15 residues. V trimming: 6 bases; J trimming: 0 bases; junction bases outside the gene matches: 5. CDR3 in DNA: TGTGCCAGCAGCTCACTAGCGTCCTCCTACAATGAGCAGTTCTTC. Amino acids: CASSSLASSYNEQFF.

The CDR3 bases are TGTGCCAGCAGCTTGGTGGCCGATGGGACGGGAATCTACGAGCAGTACTTC. Amino acids: CASSLVADGTGIYEQYF. The chain joins TRBV5-8 to TRBJ2-7; TRBD1 or TRBD2 may be the D gene (5 bases each). CDR1 and CDR2 (germline): SGHTS, YDEGEE. CDR3 length: 17 residues. V lost 0 bases and J lost 3, with 19 bases in between. The variable domain in full, with the rest retrieved from reference TRBV5-8 and TRBJ2-7, is EAGVTQSPTHLIKTRGQQATLRCSPISGHTSVYWYQQALGLGLQFLLWYDEGEERNRGNFPPRFSGRQFPNYSSELNVNALELEDSALYLCASSLVADGTGIYEQYFGPGTRLTVT.

The V and J genes are TRBV7-9 and TRBJ2-7; D perhaps matches TRBD1 (5 bases). The CDR3 has 15 residues. CDR1 and CDR2 from the germline V gene are SEHNR and FQNEAQ (reference sequence). V lost 4 bases to trimming and J lost 3 bases, with 16 bases between them. Here the CDR3 reads CASSSAGFTGYEQYF. The CDR3 bases are TGTGCCAGCAGCTCCGCAGGGTTTACAGGCTACGAGCAGTACTTC.